This T cell receptor (beta chain) emerged from a study of technical replicates of blood from several donors. In germline, CDR1 is SGHTA, CDR2 FQGNSA. The CDR3 is 19 amino acids. V was trimmed by 7 bases and J by 2 bases, leaving 29 bases between them. Method: immunoSEQ multiplex PCR; TCRdb's copy keeps in-frame clones and lacks some. This table has under 95,000 clones, about 94% appearing once. The chain employs TRBV7-2 and TRBJ1-1; weak D call: TRBD1 (6 bases). The receptor was derived from a human donor in good health. Sequencing used T cells isolated from PBMCs. DNA for the CDR3: TGTGCCAGCAATACAGGGTTCTTCGGCGACACAATGGCTAACACTGAAGCTTTCTTT. Its protein is CASNTGFFGDTMANTEAFF.